This TCR beta chain came from a study of cytotoxic CD8 clonotypes in ibrutinib-treated CLL. For the study at large: Sequencing produced an average of roughly 230,000 productive templates and under 95,000 productive rearrangements per sample.

Looked up from germline, CDR1 is LGHNA and CDR2 is YNFKEQ. V lost 1 base and J lost 5; bases outside the gene matches: 13. CDR3 length equals 18 residues. As to this clone: Its antigen is undetermined.

TCRdb keeps only in-frame clones here, not all; method: immunoSEQ multiplex PCR. The sample lists under 300,000 clones, around 70% occurring once. Notes on the study in general: Clonality measured at baseline exceeded age-matched healthy donors, tracking circulating CD8+ T-cell counts. The study found public clonotypes uncommon, contracting or stable on treatment. Upon ibrutinib response clonality rose, and upon progression it fell back toward baseline.

The V gene is TRBV4-2, the J gene TRBJ2-7, with TRBD2 matching over 11 bases. The TCR comes from a human donor with chronic lymphocytic leukemia. The sample here was PBMCs, taken after 24 months of ibrutinib treatment. The CDR3 spells CASSQGSSSSGRKNEQYF. The CDR3, as DNA: TGTGCCAGCAGCCAAGGTTCCTCTTCTAGCGGGAGGAAAAACGAGCAGTACTTC.